This is a list of T cell receptor beta chains from one sample in a study of yellow fever vaccine responses in identical twins. TCRdb passed the RT-PCR reads through MiXCR, listing each CDR3 protein once. The table records 30,000 to 40,000 distinct CDR3 sequences, more than 45% of them present only once. The sequencing here drew on T cells from blood (PBMCs), unsorted or a sorted subset (not recorded which), taken before or after yellow fever vaccination (not recorded which). These receptors were collected from a woman under 30 who received the yellow fever vaccine. The CDR3 runs from the conserved cysteine through the conserved F or W. D genes are given only for firm matches. Expanded clones get a size class; other rows say once, few or many, or leave the size out.

TGCAGTGCTAGCAGGACAGGGTCCGATACGCAGTATTTT CSASRTGSDTQYF NA TRBD1 TRBJ2-3 TRBV20-1
TGTGCCAGCAGTACTAGCCACGAGCAGTACTTC CASSTSHEQYF few NA TRBJ2-7 TRBV2
TGTGCCAGCAGCCGAATACTAGCGGGCATACACAATGAGCAGTTCTTC CASSRILAGIHNEQFF NA TRBD2 TRBJ2-1 TRBV11-1
TGTGCCAGCAGCTTGGGTGTCTATACCACCGGGGAGCTGTTTTTT CASSLGVYTTGELFF NA NA TRBJ2-2 TRBV5-4
TGTGCCAGCAGCCAAAGTACGGGGCGGGAGCAGTACTTC CASSQSTGREQYF NA NA TRBJ2-7 TRBV3-1
TGCGCCAGCAGCCAACCCTGGGACGACTCCTACGAGCAGTACTTC CASSQPWDDSYEQYF NA NA TRBJ2-7 TRBV4-1
TGCGCCAGCTACAGGGTTCCCGAGCAGTACTTC CASYRVPEQYF NA NA TRBJ2-7 TRBV5-1
TGTGCCAGCAGATGGGGACCGTACAATGAGCAGTTCTTC CASRWGPYNEQFF NA NA TRBJ2-1 TRBV5-6
TGTGCCAGTAGTATGGGGACAGCAGGCAATCAGCCCCAGCATTTT CASSMGTAGNQPQHF NA TRBD1 TRBJ1-5 TRBV19
TGTGCCAGCAGTCCCGGGGTGGTACCTAATGAAAAACTGTTTTTT CASSPGVVPNEKLFF NA NA TRBJ1-4 TRBV12-3/TRBV12-4
TGTGCTAGTGCCATGTCCCCGGGACAGGGTGACACCTTC CASAMSPGQGDTF NA TRBD1 TRBJ1-2 TRBV12-5
TGCGCCAGCAGCTTGAGGACAGGGTTAGAGACCCAGTACTTC CASSLRTGLETQYF NA TRBD1 TRBJ2-5 TRBV5-1
TGTGCCAGCAGCCCCCCCGTTAAGTCCAATGAGCAGTTCTTC CASSPPVKSNEQFF NA NA TRBJ2-1 TRBV11-1
TGTGCCAGCAGCAACACTAGCGGGAAATACAATGAGCAGTTCTTC CASSNTSGKYNEQFF few TRBD2 TRBJ2-1 TRBV7-3
TGTGCCAGCAGTCCGGGACTAGCGGGGGGAACAGATACGCAGTATTTT CASSPGLAGGTDTQYF NA TRBD2 TRBJ2-3 TRBV12-3/TRBV12-4
TGTGCCAGCTCACCCTCATCGGTGGGGGTAGCGGCCTACGAGCAGTACTTC CASSPSSVGVAAYEQYF NA NA TRBJ2-7 TRBV18
TGTGCCAGCTCACCACCGTACCCGGGGAACACCGGGGAGCTGTTTTTT CASSPPYPGNTGELFF once NA TRBJ2-2 TRBV18
TGTGCCAGCAGCCGCGTTGGACCAATGCAGTTCTTC CASSRVGPMQFF NA NA TRBJ2-1 TRBV7-9
TGTGCCACCAGTGCCACGACAGGGATGGATCAGCCCCAGCATTTT CATSATTGMDQPQHF NA TRBD1 TRBJ1-5 TRBV24-1
TGCAGCGTTGAATATTATCACAGGGACCAAGAGACCCAGTACTTC CSVEYYHRDQETQYF NA NA TRBJ2-5 TRBV29-1
TGCAGTGCTAGTTTTTGGCCCGATGGCTACACCTTC CSASFWPDGYTF NA NA TRBJ1-2 TRBV20-1
TGTGCCAGCAGACCCGACAGGGTATGGGGGGAGACCCAGTACTTC CASRPDRVWGETQYF NA TRBD1 TRBJ2-5 TRBV12-3/TRBV12-4
TGTGCCAGCAGCAGCGCGGGGGGGGTTTACAATGAGCAGTTCTTC CASSSAGGVYNEQFF NA TRBD2 TRBJ2-1 TRBV5-5
NA CASSFGAGLANEQFF NA NA TRBJ2-1 TRBV5-4
TGTGCCAGCAGTTTGCCCCCTCGACGCTACACCTTC CASSLPPRRYTF NA NA TRBJ1-2 TRBV28
TGTGCCAGCTCATCGCCCTACAGGGAGGGGAAGACCAAAAACATTCAGTACTTC CASSSPYREGKTKNIQYF NA NA TRBJ2-4 TRBV18
TGCAGTGCTAGAGATCGAGTGTGGGGCTACACCTTC CSARDRVWGYTF NA NA TRBJ1-2 TRBV20-1
TGCGCCAGCAGCCAACGGGACACTGAAGAAAAACTGTTTTTT CASSQRDTEEKLFF once NA TRBJ1-4 TRBV4-1
TGTGCCAGCTCACCAGCGCAAGAGACCCAGTACTTC CASSPAQETQYF NA NA TRBJ2-5 TRBV18
TGTGCCAGCAGCTCTGCTCTAGGGGGTAGCACAGATACGCAGTATTTT CASSSALGGSTDTQYF few NA TRBJ2-3 TRBV7-6
TGCAGTGCTCAGCTCTGGCAGCCCCTCGATGAAGCTTTCTTT CSAQLWQPLDEAFF few NA TRBJ1-1 TRBV20-1
TGCAGCGTTGAATGGGGAGATACGCAGTATTTT CSVEWGDTQYF NA NA TRBJ2-3 TRBV29-1
TGTGCCAGTGGTATAGCGGGGGGGCCGCGAGAGACCCAGTACTTC CASGIAGGPRETQYF NA TRBD2 TRBJ2-5 TRBV11-1
TGTGCCAGCAGCCGCGGACTAGCGGGAGACCCGGCTGGCACAGATACGCCATATTTT CASSRGLAGDPAGTDTPYF once TRBD2 TRBJ2-3 TRBV16
TGTGCCAGCAGCTTAGGACACGTTAACTATGGCTACACCTTC CASSLGHVNYGYTF few NA TRBJ1-2 TRBV11-1
TGTGCCAGCAGCCCGAGTGGGACGGCCGGGGATGAGCAGTTCTTC CASSPSGTAGDEQFF NA NA TRBJ2-1 TRBV9
TGTGCCAGCTGTAGGACTAGCACAGATACGCAGTATTTT CASCRTSTDTQYF NA NA TRBJ2-3 TRBV6-1
TGTGCCAGCAGCTATAGGGAGGCGCCGGGCACCATATATTTT CASSYREAPGTIYF NA NA TRBJ1-3 TRBV7-6
TGTGCCAGCAGCCACAGGAGAGGTTCCTACAATGAGCAGTTCTTC CASSHRRGSYNEQFF NA NA TRBJ2-1 TRBV28
TGTGCCAGCAGCCCGGGGGACAGGGCGGACAATCAGCCCCAGCATTTT CASSPGDRADNQPQHF NA TRBD1 TRBJ1-5 TRBV5-6